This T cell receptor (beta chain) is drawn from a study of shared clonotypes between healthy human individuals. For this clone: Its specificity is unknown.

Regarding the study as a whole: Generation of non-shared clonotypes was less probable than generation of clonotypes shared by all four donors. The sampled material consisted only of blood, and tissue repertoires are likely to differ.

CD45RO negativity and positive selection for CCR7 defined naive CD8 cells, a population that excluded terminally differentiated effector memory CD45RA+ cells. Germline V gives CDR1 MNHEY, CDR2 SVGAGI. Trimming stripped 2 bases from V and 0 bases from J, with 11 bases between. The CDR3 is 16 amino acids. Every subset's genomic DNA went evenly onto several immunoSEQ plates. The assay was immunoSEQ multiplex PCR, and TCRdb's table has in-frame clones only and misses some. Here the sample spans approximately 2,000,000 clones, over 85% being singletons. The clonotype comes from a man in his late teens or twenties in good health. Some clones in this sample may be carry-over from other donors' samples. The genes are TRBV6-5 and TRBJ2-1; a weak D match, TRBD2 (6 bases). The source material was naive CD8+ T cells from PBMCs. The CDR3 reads CASSYLALSSYNEQFF. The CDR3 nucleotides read TGTGCCAGCAGTTACCTAGCGCTTAGCTCCTACAATGAGCAGTTCTTC.